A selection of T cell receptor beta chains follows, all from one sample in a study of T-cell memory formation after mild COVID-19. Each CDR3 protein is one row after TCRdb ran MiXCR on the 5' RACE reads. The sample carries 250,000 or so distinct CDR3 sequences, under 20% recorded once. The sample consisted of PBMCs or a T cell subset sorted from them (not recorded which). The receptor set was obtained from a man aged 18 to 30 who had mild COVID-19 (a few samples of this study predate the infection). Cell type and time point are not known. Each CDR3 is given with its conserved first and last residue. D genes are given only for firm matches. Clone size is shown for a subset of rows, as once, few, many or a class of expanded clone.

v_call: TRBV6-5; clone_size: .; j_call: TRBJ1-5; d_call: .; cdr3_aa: CASSPPGGGPQHF; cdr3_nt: TGTGCCAGCAGCCCCCCGGGGGGAGGGCCCCAGCATTTT
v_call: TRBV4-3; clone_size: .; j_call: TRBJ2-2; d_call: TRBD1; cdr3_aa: CASSQDPGGANTGELFF; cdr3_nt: TGCGCCAGCAGCCAAGATCCAGGGGGAGCGAACACCGGGGAGCTGTTTTTT
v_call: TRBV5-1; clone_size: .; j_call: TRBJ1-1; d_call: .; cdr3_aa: CASSNEQGLAFF; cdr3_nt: TGCGCCAGCAGCAATGAACAGGGACTAGCTTTCTTT
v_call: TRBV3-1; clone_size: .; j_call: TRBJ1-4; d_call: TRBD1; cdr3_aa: CASSQGTGEKLFF; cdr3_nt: TGTGCCAGCAGCCAAGGGACAGGGGAAAAACTGTTTTTT
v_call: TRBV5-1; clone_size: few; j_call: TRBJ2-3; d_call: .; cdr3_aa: CASSPASMTDTQYF; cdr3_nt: TGCGCCAGCAGCCCGGCGTCGATGACAGATACGCAGTATTTT
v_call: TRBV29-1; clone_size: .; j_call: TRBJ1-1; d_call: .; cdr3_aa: CSVTRGAKGNTEAFF; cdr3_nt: TGCAGCGTTACTCGGGGGGCTAAGGGGAACACTGAAGCTTTCTTT
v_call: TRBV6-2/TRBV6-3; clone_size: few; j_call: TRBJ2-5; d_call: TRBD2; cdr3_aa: CASSPWTSGPETQYF; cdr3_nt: TGTGCCAGCAGCCCTTGGACTAGCGGACCAGAGACCCAGTACTTC
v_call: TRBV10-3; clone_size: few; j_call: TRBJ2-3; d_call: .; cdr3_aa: CAISDPDTQYF; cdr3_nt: TGTGCCATCAGTGACCCAGATACGCAGTATTTT
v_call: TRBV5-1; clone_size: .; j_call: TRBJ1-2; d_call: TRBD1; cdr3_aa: CASSWKGGHGYTF; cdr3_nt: TGCGCCAGCAGCTGGAAAGGGGGCCATGGCTACACCTTC
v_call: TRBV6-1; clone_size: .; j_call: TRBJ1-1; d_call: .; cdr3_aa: CASSSRLNTEAFF; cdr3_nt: TGTGCCAGCTCCTCTAGATTGAACACTGAAGCTTTCTTT
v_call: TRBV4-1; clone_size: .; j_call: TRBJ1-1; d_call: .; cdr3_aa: CASSGPTKGTEAFF; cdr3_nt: TGCGCCAGCAGTGGACCGACAAAAGGGACTGAAGCTTTCTTT
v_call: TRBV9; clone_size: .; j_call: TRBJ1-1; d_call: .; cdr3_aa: CASSVHKVSEAFF; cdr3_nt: TGTGCCAGCAGCGTGCACAAAGTCTCTGAAGCTTTCTTT
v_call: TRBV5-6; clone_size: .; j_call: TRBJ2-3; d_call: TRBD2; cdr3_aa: CASGLAGSTDTQYF; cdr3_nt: TGTGCCAGCGGGTTAGCGGGGAGCACAGATACGCAGTATTTT
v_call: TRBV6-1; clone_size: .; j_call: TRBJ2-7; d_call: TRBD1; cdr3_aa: CASSNLGTGGRDEQYF; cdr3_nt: TGTGCCAGCAGTAACCTCGGGACAGGGGGTCGGGACGAGCAGTACTTC
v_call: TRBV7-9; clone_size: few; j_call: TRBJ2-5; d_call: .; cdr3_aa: CASSNQGIVSQETQYF; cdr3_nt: TGTGCCAGCAGTAATCAGGGTATTGTGTCCCAAGAGACCCAGTACTTC
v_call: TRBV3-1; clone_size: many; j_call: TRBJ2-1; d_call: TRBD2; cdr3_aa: CASSQESRGGDDEQFF; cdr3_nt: TGTGCCAGCAGCCAAGAATCACGGGGGGGTGACGATGAGCAGTTCTTC
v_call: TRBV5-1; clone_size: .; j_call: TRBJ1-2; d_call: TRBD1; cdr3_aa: CASTYVDRDYGYTF; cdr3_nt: TGCGCCAGCACCTACGTGGACAGGGACTATGGCTACACCTTC
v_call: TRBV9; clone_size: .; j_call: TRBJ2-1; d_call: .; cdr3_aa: CASSVYAGNEQFF; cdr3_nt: TGTGCCAGCAGCGTATATGCGGGGAATGAGCAGTTCTTC
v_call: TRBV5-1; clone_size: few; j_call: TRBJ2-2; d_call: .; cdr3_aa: CASSLVGVPTGGELFF; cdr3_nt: TGCGCCAGCAGCTTGGTCGGGGTCCCAACAGGCGGGGAGCTGTTTTTT
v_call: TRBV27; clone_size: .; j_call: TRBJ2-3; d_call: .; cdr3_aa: CASIGSGTDTQYF; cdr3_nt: TGTGCCAGCATAGGTAGCGGCACAGATACGCAGTATTTT
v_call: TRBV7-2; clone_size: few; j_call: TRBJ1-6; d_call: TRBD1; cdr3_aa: CASSLEGANSPLHF; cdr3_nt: TGTGCCAGCAGCTTAGAGGGGGCGAATTCACCCCTCCACTTT
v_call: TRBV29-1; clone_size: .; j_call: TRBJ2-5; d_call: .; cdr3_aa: CSVASAPGETQYF; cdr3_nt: TGCAGCGTTGCTTCGGCTCCCGGGGAGACCCAGTACTTC
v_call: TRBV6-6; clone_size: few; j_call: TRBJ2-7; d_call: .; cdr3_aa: CASSYSISDPPYEQYF; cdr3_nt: TGTGCCAGCAGTTACTCGATTAGCGACCCGCCCTACGAGCAGTACTTC
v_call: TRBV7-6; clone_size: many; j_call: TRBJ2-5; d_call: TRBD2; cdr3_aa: CASSRLAGGGETQYF; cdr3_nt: TGTGCCAGCAGCCGACTAGCGGGGGGAGGTGAGACCCAGTACTTC
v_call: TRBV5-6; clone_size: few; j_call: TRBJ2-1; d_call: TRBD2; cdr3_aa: CASSFRGGSYNEQFF; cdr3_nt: TGTGCCAGCAGCTTCCGGGGGGGCTCCTACAATGAGCAGTTCTTC
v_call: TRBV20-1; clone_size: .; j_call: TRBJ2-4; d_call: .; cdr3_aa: CSARESRSLAKNIQYF; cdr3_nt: TGCAGTGCTAGAGAATCCAGGAGTCTAGCCAAAAACATTCAGTACTTC
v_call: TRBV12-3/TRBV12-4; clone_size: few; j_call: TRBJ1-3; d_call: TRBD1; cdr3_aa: CASSRTGGAGNTIYF; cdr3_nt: TGTGCCAGCAGTCGCACAGGGGGAGCTGGAAACACCATATATTTT
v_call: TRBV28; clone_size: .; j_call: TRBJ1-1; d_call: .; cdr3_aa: CASSLAAARAEAFF; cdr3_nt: TGTGCCAGCAGTTTAGCGGCGGCTAGAGCTGAAGCTTTCTTT
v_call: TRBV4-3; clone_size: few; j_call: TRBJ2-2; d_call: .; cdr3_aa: CASSQEEAAGELFF; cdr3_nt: TGCGCCAGCAGCCAAGAAGAAGCCGCCGGGGAGCTGTTTTTT
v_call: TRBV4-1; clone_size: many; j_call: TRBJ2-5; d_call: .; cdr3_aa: CASSQDREERGFFF; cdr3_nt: TGCGCCAGCAGCCAAGATCGGGAAGAGAGAGGTTTTTTCTTC
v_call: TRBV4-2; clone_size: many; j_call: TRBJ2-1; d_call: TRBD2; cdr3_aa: CASSQDGTSGYNEQFF; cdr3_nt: TGTGCCAGCAGCCAAGATGGGACTAGCGGCTACAATGAGCAGTTCTTC
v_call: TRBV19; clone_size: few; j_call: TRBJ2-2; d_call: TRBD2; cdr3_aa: CASSIPGGRTGELFF; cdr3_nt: TGTGCCAGTAGTATCCCGGGGGGGCGCACCGGGGAGCTGTTTTTT
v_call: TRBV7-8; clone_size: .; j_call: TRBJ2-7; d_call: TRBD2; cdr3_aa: CASSLSSGGRSSYEQYF; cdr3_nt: TGTGCCAGCAGCTTGTCTAGCGGGGGCCGGAGCTCCTACGAGCAGTACTTC
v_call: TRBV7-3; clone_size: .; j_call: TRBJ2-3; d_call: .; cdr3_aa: CASSLDLGSAPDTQYF; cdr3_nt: TGTGCCAGCAGCCTAGATCTAGGGTCGGCACCAGATACGCAGTATTTT
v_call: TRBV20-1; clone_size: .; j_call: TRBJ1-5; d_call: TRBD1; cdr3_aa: CSAGQGGQPQHF; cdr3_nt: TGCAGTGCCGGACAGGGGGGTCAGCCCCAGCATTTT
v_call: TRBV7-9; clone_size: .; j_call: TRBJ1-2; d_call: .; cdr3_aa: CASSVGTWQGGYTF; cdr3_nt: TGTGCCAGCAGCGTCGGGACGTGGCAGGGGGGCTACACCTTC
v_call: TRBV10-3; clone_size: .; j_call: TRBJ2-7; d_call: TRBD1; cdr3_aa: CAISEGQGNYEQYF; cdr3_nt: TGTGCCATCAGTGAGGGACAGGGGAATTACGAGCAGTACTTC
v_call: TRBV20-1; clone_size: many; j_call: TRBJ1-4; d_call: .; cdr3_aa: CSAPGQYDEKLFF; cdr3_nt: TGCAGTGCCCCCGGGCAGTATGATGAAAAACTGTTTTTT
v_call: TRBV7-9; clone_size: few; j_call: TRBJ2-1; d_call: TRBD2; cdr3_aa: CASSSLLAGGYNEQFF; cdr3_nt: TGTGCCAGCAGCTCCCTCCTAGCGGGGGGGTACAATGAGCAGTTCTTC
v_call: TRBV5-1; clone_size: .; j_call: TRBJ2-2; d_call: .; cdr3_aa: CASSLGTNGGELFF; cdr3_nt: TGCGCCAGCAGCTTGGGGACAAACGGCGGGGAGCTGTTTTTT
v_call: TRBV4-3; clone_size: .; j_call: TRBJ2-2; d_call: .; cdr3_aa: CASSQEGISRINTGELFF; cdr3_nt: TGCGCCAGCAGCCAAGAAGGGATATCCAGAATAAACACCGGGGAGCTGTTTTTT
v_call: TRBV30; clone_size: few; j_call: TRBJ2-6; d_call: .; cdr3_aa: CAWSGFGGPGANVLTF; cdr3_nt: TGTGCCTGGAGCGGTTTTGGGGGCCCTGGGGCCAACGTCCTGACTTTC
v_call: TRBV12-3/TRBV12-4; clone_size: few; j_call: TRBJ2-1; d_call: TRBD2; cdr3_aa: CASSLRLAGSGDEQFF; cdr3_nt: TGTGCCAGCAGTTTACGACTAGCGGGGTCTGGGGATGAGCAGTTCTTC
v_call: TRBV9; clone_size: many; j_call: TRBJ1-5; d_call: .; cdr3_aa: CASSADSNQPQHF; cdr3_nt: TGTGCCAGCAGCGCTGATAGCAATCAGCCCCAGCATTTT
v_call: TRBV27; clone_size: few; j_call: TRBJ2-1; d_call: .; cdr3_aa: CASSSQVTSSGAYNEQFF; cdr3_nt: TGTGCCAGCAGTTCACAAGTAACATCCTCCGGCGCCTACAATGAGCAGTTCTTC
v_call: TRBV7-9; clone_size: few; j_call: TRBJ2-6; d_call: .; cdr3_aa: CASADSSGANVLTF; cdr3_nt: TGTGCCAGCGCAGACAGCTCTGGGGCCAACGTCCTGACTTTC
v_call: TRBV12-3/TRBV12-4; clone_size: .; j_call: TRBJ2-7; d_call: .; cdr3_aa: CASSRAYSYEQYF; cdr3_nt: TGTGCCAGTTCTAGAGCCTACAGCTACGAGCAGTACTTC
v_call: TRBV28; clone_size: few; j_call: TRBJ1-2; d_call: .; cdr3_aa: CASTSSGTYGYTF; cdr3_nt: TGTGCCAGCACCTCCTCGGGGACCTATGGCTACACCTTC
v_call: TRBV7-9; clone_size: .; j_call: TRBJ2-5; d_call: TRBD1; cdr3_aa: CASSWDRAQETQYF; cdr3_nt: TGTGCCAGCAGCTGGGACAGGGCCCAAGAGACCCAGTACTTC